The 32 T cell receptor beta chains below all came from one sample that was sequenced in a study of T cell clones after liver transplantation. Measured with immunoSEQ multiplex PCR; TCRdb has only the in-frame clones, and not every one. Among approximately 55,000 clones listed, 70% to 75% were seen once. The source was CD4+ T cells from blood, collected before liver transplant. These receptor sequences come from a human donor who received a liver transplant.

J is TRBJ1-2 and V is TRBV2, with D uncertain. The CDR3 spans 13 residues. Germline CDR1 SNHLY, CDR2 FYNNEI. Trimming left V 0 bases short and J 8 bases short, with 10 bases between. The CDR3 nucleotides are TGTGCCAGCAGTGAAGCGCAACTGAGGGGCTACACCTTC. Translated, it gives CASSEAQLRGYTF.

The gene calls are TRBV28 and TRBJ1-2; maybe TRBD1 (5 bases). The germline V gene has CDR1 MDHEN and CDR2 SYDVKM. This CDR3 has 13 residues. V was clipped by 2 bases and J by 4 bases, with 8 bases between them. CDR3 loop: CASSLPGIYGYTF. In DNA, the CDR3 is TGTGCCAGCAGTTTACCAGGGATCTATGGCTACACCTTC.

This chain links TRBV2 with TRBJ2-3; possibly TRBD1 for D (5 bases). Trimming took 6 bases from V and 2 from J, leaving 9 bases between them. Per germline, CDR1 SNHLY and CDR2 FYNNEI. This CDR3 has 13 amino acids. CDR3 nucleotides: TGTGCCAGCAGAACAGGTCCCACAGATACGCAGTATTTT. Its protein product is CASRTGPTDTQYF. The entire variable domain, with the rest obtained from reference TRBV2 and TRBJ2-3, is as follows: EPEVTQTPSHQVTQMGQEVILRCVPISNHLYFYWYRQILGQKVEFLVSFYNNEISEKSEIFDDQFSVERPDGSNFTLKIRSTKLEDSAMYFCASRTGPTDTQYFGPGTRLTVL.

The CDR3 spells CASSSTGSGANVLTF. CDR3 DNA: TGCGCCAGCAGCTCGACAGGGTCTGGGGCCAACGTCCTGACTTTC. This chain joins TRBV5-1 and TRBJ2-6, with 7 bases fitting TRBD1. The germline V gene encodes CDR1 SGHRS and CDR2 YFSETQ. The ends lost 3 bases at V and 1 base at J; junction bases unmatched: 1. There are 15 residues in the CDR3.

This clone was seen repeatedly, ten times or more. This sequence joins TRBV11-1 and TRBJ1-1, with D possibly being TRBD1 (5 bases). This CDR3 is 14 amino acids long. Germline V gene lookup returns CDR1 SGHAT and CDR2 FQDESV (reference sequence). Trimming shortened V by 5 bases and J by 7 bases, and 17 bases separated the two germline ends. CDR3 DNA: TGTGCCAGCAGCCTAGGGACGGAGGGGAATGAAGCTTTCTTT. The encoded protein is CASSLGTEGNEAFF.

By sample fraction, this clone is medium-sized. V is TRBV2 and J is TRBJ1-1; D gene unclear. Germline CDR1 reads SNHLY; CDR2 reads FYNNEI. The CDR3 is 14 amino acids. The V and J ends lost 3 bases and 5 bases respectively, with 13 bases between them. CDR3 protein: CASSDGPGETEAFF. Written as DNA, the CDR3 is TGTGCCAGCAGTGATGGTCCTGGGGAGACTGAAGCTTTCTTT.

This chain links TRBV9 with TRBJ1-2; 7 bases agree with TRBD1. Germline V gene lookup returns CDR1 SGDLS and CDR2 YYNGEE. V lost 6 bases and J lost 2; bases outside the gene matches: 4. The CDR3 has 13 amino acids. The CDR3 DNA follows: TGTGCCAGCATCCGGGACAGCAACTATGGCTACACCTTC. Encoded protein: CASIRDSNYGYTF. Supplemented by reference TRBV9 and TRBJ1-2, the full variable domain reads DSGVTQTPKHLITATGQRVTLRCSPRSGDLSVYWYQQSLDQGLQFLIQYYNGEERAKGNILERFSAQQFPDLHSELNLSSLELGDSALYFCASIRDSNYGYTFGSGTRLTVV.

The chain recombines TRBV15 with TRBJ2-3, with D possibly matching TRBD2 (6 bases). This CDR3 has 16 residues. Trimming cost V 3 bases and J 2 bases, with 15 bases left between them. Looked up from germline, CDR1 is LNHNV and CDR2 is YYDKDF (reference sequence). CDR3 loop: CATSRGVGTFTDTQYF. The CDR3 bases are TGTGCCACCAGCAGGGGGGTAGGGACTTTCACAGATACGCAGTATTTT.

The genes are TRBV7-2 and TRBJ1-2; D is unresolved. V dropped 4 bases and J dropped 0 bases, with 6 bases sitting between them. CDR3 length: 13 amino acids. Germline V lookup: CDR1 SGHTA, CDR2 FQGNSA. The CDR3 DNA sequence: TGTGCCAGCAGCTCGGGATCTAACTATGGCTACACCTTC. It encodes CASSSGSNYGYTF.

The rearrangement joins TRBV30 to TRBJ1-1; the D gene is possibly TRBD1 (5 bases). The CDR3 is 14 amino acids. V shed 2 bases and J shed 5 bases, with 15 bases lying between them. The V gene's germline CDR1 is GTSNPN and CDR2 SVGIG (reference sequence). The DNA for the CDR3 is TGTGCCTGGAGTTATCCCGACAGAAGAACTGAAGCTTTCTTT. This encodes CAWSYPDRRTEAFF.

The CDR3: CASSVFTDTQYF. Here the CDR3 DNA reads TGTGCCAGCAGTGTATTTACAGATACGCAGTATTTT. The gene calls are TRBV2 and TRBJ2-3; D gene ambiguous. CDR1 is SNHLY and CDR2 is FYNNEI in the germline V gene. This CDR3 is 12 amino acids long. Deletions cut 4 bases from V and 3 bases from J, with 5 bases between.

The chain combines TRBV7-9 with TRBJ1-2; 9 bases line up with TRBD1. This CDR3 is 18 amino acids long. The germline V gene has CDR1 SEHNR and CDR2 FQNEAQ (reference sequence). V shed 0 bases, J shed 5 bases, and the junction held 13 bases outside the gene matches. The CDR3: CASSLAGTGKGGEYGYTF. The CDR3 DNA reads TGTGCCAGCAGCTTAGCGGGGACAGGGAAGGGAGGGGAATATGGCTACACCTTC.

The V and J genes are TRBV19 and TRBJ1-5, with a tentative D call TRBD1 (5 bases). The CDR3 has 15 residues. Trimming left V 10 bases short and J 5 bases short, with 21 bases between. The germline V gene encodes CDR1 LNHDA and CDR2 SQIVND (reference sequence). Here the CDR3 DNA reads TGTGCCACCCGCCCGATCGACAGTTTATATCAGCCCCAGCATTTT. Translating it yields CATRPIDSLYQPQHF.

This clone was counted a few times. This chain joins TRBV5-4 and TRBJ1-1; weak D call: TRBD1 (5 bases). The V gene's germline CDR1 is SGHNT and CDR2 YYREEE (reference sequence). This CDR3 is 15 amino acids long. The V and J ends lost 4 bases and 1 base respectively, with 14 bases between them. The CDR3 DNA is TGTGCCAGCAGCGGCTCAGGGATGGGGAACACTGAAGCTTTCTTT. Protein product: CASSGSGMGNTEAFF.

The sample holds a few counts of this clone. J is TRBJ2-7 and V is TRBV11-2; perhaps TRBD2 as D (6 bases). Trimming took off 5 bases at V and 3 bases at J, with 14 bases between the two ends. Germline CDR1 SGHAT, CDR2 FQNNGV. There are 14 residues in the CDR3. The CDR3 nucleotides are TGTGCCAGCAGCCCCTCGGGACTTCTCTACGAGCAGTACTTC. Protein product: CASSPSGLLYEQYF.

This clone has at least ten counts. The V gene is TRBV29-1, the J gene TRBJ1-5; 8 bases align to TRBD1. The CDR3 sequence is 13 residues long. Germline CDR1 SQVTM, CDR2 ANQGSEA. V lost 6 bases, J lost 7 bases, and 8 bases stayed unmatched. The CDR3, as DNA: TGCAGCGTGGAGACAGGGGTTGGGCAGCCCCAGCATTTT. Protein sequence: CSVETGVGQPQHF.

The CDR3 region has the DNA TGTGCCAGCAGGAGCGGGGGGGCCGGATCCTACAATGAGCAGTTCTTC. Its protein is CASRSGGAGSYNEQFF. The chain is built from TRBV5-4 and TRBJ2-1, with 10 positions matching TRBD2. The ends lost 5 bases at V and 1 base at J; junction bases unmatched: 6. The CDR3 runs 16 residues. Germline CDR1 is SGHNT and CDR2 is YYREEE (reference sequence). Variable domain in full (rest from reference TRBV5-4 and TRBJ2-1): ETGVTQSPTHLIKTRGQQVTLRCSSQSGHNTVSWYQQALGQGPQFIFQYYREEENGRGNFPPRFSGLQFPNYSSELNVNALELDDSALYLCASRSGGAGSYNEQFFGPGTRLTVL.

This clone was counted many times. Different DNA sequences within this sample yield the same CDR3. The chain is built from TRBV7-7 and TRBJ2-5; no clear D gene. This CDR3 contains 12 residues. Trimming cost V 5 bases and J 3 bases, with 7 bases left between them. Germline lookup yields CDR1 SSHAT and CDR2 FNYEAQ (reference sequence). CDR3 protein: CASSAGEETQYF. CDR3 nucleotide sequence: TGTGCCAGCAGCGCCGGAGAAGAGACCCAGTACTTC.

The V gene is TRBV10-2, the J gene TRBJ1-5, with 7 bases fitting TRBD1. Germline CDR1 WSHSY, CDR2 SAAADI. The CDR3 loop spans 15 amino acids. Germline trimming cut 0 bases from V and 3 bases from J; bases unmatched to any gene: 2. The DNA of the CDR3 is TGCGCCAGCAGTGAGTCAGGGGGCCACAATCAGCCCCAGCATTTT. Protein sequence: CASSESGGHNQPQHF.

The chain couples TRBV7-9 to TRBJ2-1, with 7 bases lining up with TRBD1. The CDR3 spans 15 residues. Looked up from germline, CDR1 is SEHNR and CDR2 is FQNEAQ (reference sequence). Trimming took 2 bases from V and 1 from J; bases not matched to a gene: 2. CDR3 sequence reads: CASSLPGQSYNEQFF. CDR3 nucleotide sequence: TGTGCCAGCAGCTTACCGGGACAGTCCTACAATGAGCAGTTCTTC.

This clone came up a few times. This sequence joins TRBV19 and TRBJ2-2; D perhaps matches TRBD1 (7 bases). Per germline, CDR1 LNHDA and CDR2 SQIVND (reference sequence). This CDR3 region has 16 residues. Between the trimmed V and J ends, which lost 4 bases and 4 bases, there was a span of 16 bases. The CDR3 reads CASSNPHRGGTGELFF. CDR3 bases: TGTGCCAGTAGTAATCCCCACAGGGGAGGCACCGGGGAGCTGTTTTTT. Full variable domain (missing parts from reference TRBV19 and TRBJ2-2): DGGITQSPKYLFRKEGQNVTLSCEQNLNHDAMYWYRQDPGQGLRLIYYSQIVNDFQKGDIAEGYSVSREKKESFPLTVTSAQKNPTAFYLCASSNPHRGGTGELFFGEGSRLTVL.

This clone was detected many times. The V and J genes are TRBV27 and TRBJ1-2, with 9 bases matching TRBD1. The trim removed 0 bases at V and 7 bases at J, leaving 9 bases unmatched. CDR3 length: 16 residues. Germline-derived CDR1 and CDR2 are MNHEY and SMNVEV (reference sequence). The CDR3 nucleotides are TGTGCCAGCAGTTTATCCGCAACAGGGGGCGCTTTTGGCTACACCTTC. It specifies CASSLSATGGAFGYTF.

The gene calls are TRBV5-8 and TRBJ1-5; possibly TRBD1 for D (5 bases). Germline V gives CDR1 SGHTS, CDR2 YDEGEE. Between the trimmed V and J ends, which lost 7 bases and 1 base, there was a span of 12 bases. The CDR3 is 14 amino acids. The DNA of the CDR3 is TGTGCCAGCCTGGGCAGGGCGAGCAATCAGCCCCAGCATTTT. This sequence encodes CASLGRASNQPQHF.

In this sample, this clone turned up once. The chain joins TRBV19 to TRBJ2-3; the D is unclear. V gave up 1 base and J gave up 4 bases, with 6 bases separating them. The germline gives CDR1 LNHDA, CDR2 SQIVND (reference sequence). CDR3 length: 13 amino acids. DNA for the CDR3: TGTGCCAGTAGTATAGGTCTAGCAGATACGCAGTATTTT. Its protein product is CASSIGLADTQYF.

CDR3 sequence reads: CASSVKGRFDSPLHF. Written as DNA, the CDR3 is TGTGCCAGCAGCGTAAAGGGGAGGTTCGATTCACCCCTCCACTTT. The gene calls are TRBV9 and TRBJ1-6, with D possibly TRBD1 on 5 matching bases. Germline V lookup: CDR1 SGDLS, CDR2 YYNGEE. The CDR3 runs to 15 residues. V was trimmed by 1 base and J by 8 bases, leaving 13 bases between them.

V is TRBV30 and J is TRBJ2-3, with 12 bases aligning to TRBD2. This CDR3 is built from 13 residues. Germline V gives CDR1 GTSNPN, CDR2 SVGIG (reference sequence). With 7 bases clipped from V and 6 bases from J, the junction kept 5 bases outside the gene matches. The CDR3 reads CASSGGAPDTQYF. Written as DNA, the CDR3 is TGTGCCTCTAGCGGGGGGGCCCCCGATACGCAGTATTTT.

The chain links TRBV19 to TRBJ1-1, with 9 bases aligning to TRBD1. This CDR3 spans 14 amino acids. V lost 7 bases to trimming and J lost 0 bases; unmatched junction nucleotides: 3. Looked up from germline, CDR1 is LNHDA and CDR2 is SQIVND (reference sequence). Written as DNA, the CDR3 is TGTGCCAGTACCCGGGACAGGGTGAACACTGAAGCTTTCTTT. Its protein is CASTRDRVNTEAFF.

CDR3 in amino acids: CASSRQSLGDYTF. Here the CDR3 DNA reads TGTGCCAGCAGTCGACAGTCTCTTGGTGACTACACCTTC. The chain links TRBV28 to TRBJ1-2, with D possibly TRBD1 on 5 matching bases. The CDR3 runs 13 residues. With 5 bases removed from V and 10 bases from J, the gap between germline ends came to 17 bases. Germline V gives CDR1 MDHEN, CDR2 SYDVKM.

The rearrangement joins TRBV7-3 to TRBJ2-1, with 8 bases that match TRBD1. V shed 5 bases and J 4 bases; nucleotides not matched to a gene: 10. The CDR3 extends over 16 amino acids. Per germline, CDR1 SGHTA and CDR2 FQGTGA. CDR3 in DNA: TGTGCCAGCAGCCTCAGGACAGGGACGGGATACAATGAGCAGTTCTTC. Translation: CASSLRTGTGYNEQFF.

V and J are TRBV1 and TRBJ1-2; the table's D call of TRBD1 was not tested on the DNA. TRBV1 is given as a pseudogene. The CDR3 sequence is 17 residues long. The CDR3 sequence: CTSSQGPTGTRAYGYTF. The CDR3, as DNA: TGCACCAGCAGCCAAGGACCGACCGGGACACGGGCCTATGGCTACACCTTC.

The chain joins TRBV7-2 to TRBJ1-1, with D possibly being TRBD1 (5 bases). CDR1 SGHTA and CDR2 FQGNSA come from the germline V gene. The length of the CDR3 is 14 residues. V was cut by 5 bases and J by 3 bases, with 13 bases left in between. The CDR3 is CASSPTAGYTEAFF. The CDR3 nucleotides read TGTGCCAGCAGCCCCACGGCAGGGTACACTGAAGCTTTCTTT. The entire variable domain, with the rest obtained from reference TRBV7-2 and TRBJ1-1, is as follows: GAGVSQSPSNKVTEKGKDVELRCDPISGHTALYWYRQSLGQGLEFLIYFQGNSAPDKSGLPSDRFSAERTGGSVSTLTIQRTQQEDSAVYLCASSPTAGYTEAFFGQGTRLTVV.

This clone was observed a single time. The chain is built from TRBV19 and TRBJ2-7; D might be TRBD1 (5 bases). The CDR3 is 13 amino acids. Germline V lookup: CDR1 LNHDA, CDR2 SQIVND (reference sequence). The V end was cut by 1 base, the J end by 7 bases, with 11 bases between. CDR3 region: CASSIVAGREQYF. The CDR3 DNA is TGTGCCAGTAGTATAGTGGCAGGGCGTGAGCAGTACTTC.